The TCR beta chain described here comes from a study of cytomegalovirus exposure and HLA in healthy donors. Looking at the study overall: Among the approximately 400 donors who were genotyped, about 80% fell in the genetic ancestry cluster that is associated with self-reported Caucasian donors.

The study ran its PCR with 60 Vbeta and 13 Jbeta primers. Clones were read by immunoSEQ multiplex PCR, and TCRdb kept only the in-frame ones, dropping some. The sample yields fewer than 250,000 clones, nearly 80% seen once. CDR1 and CDR2 from the germline V gene are MNHEY and SVGAGI. V was pared by 6 bases and J by 7 bases, with 15 bases of the junction left unmatched. This CDR3 has 15 amino acids. Notes on the study in general: Association with HLA alleles at 0.05 false discovery rate was found for roughly 17,000 TCR beta sequences in a later analysis. Most TCRs appeared rarely, but some public TCRs recurred in many donors. The authors later linked a missense DCLRE1C variant to TCR beta V- and J-gene trimming.

For this clone: Its antigen remains unidentified.

The receptor was derived from a man aged 18 to 35 in good health and CMV-seronegative. V is TRBV6-5 and J is TRBJ2-7, with 7 bases fitting TRBD2. Specimen: PBMCs. CDR3 in amino acids: CASSPISGRAGEQYF. The DNA for the CDR3 is TGTGCCAGCAGCCCCATTTCGGGGAGGGCCGGGGAGCAGTACTTC.